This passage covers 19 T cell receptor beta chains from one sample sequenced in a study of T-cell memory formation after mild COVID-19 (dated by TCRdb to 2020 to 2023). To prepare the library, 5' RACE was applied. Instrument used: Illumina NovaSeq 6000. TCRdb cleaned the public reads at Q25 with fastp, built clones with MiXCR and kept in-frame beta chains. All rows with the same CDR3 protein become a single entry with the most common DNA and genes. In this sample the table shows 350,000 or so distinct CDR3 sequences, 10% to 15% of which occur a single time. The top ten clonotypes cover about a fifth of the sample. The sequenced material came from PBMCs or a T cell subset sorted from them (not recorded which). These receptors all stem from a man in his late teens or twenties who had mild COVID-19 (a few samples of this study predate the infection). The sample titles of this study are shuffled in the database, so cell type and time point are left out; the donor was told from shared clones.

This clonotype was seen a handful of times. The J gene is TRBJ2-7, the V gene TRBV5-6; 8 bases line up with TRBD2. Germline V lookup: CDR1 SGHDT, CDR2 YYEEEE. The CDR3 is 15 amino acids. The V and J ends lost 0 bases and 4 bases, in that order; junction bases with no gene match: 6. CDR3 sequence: CASSLGGTSYYEQYV. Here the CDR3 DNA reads TGTGCCAGCAGCTTGGGTGGGACTAGTTATTACGAGCAGTACGTC.

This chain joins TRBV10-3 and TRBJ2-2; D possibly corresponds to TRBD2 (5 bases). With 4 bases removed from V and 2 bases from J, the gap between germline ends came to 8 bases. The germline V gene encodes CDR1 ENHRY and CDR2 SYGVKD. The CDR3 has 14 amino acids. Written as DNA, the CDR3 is TGTGCCATCAGTGGCCGGGATAACACCGGGGAGCTGTTTTTT. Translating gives CAISGRDNTGELFF.

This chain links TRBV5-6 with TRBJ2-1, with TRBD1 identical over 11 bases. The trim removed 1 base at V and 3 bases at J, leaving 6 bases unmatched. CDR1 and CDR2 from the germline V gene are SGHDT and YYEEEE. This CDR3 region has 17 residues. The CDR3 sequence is CASSLRTGGKVYNEQFF. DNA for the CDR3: TGTGCCAGCAGCTTGAGGACAGGGGGCAAGGTCTACAATGAGCAGTTCTTC.

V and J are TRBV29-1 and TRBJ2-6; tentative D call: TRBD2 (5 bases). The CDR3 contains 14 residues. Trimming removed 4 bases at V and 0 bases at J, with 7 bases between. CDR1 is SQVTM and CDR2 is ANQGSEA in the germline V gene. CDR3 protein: CSVARDSGANVLTF. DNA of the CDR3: TGCAGCGTTGCGAGGGACTCTGGGGCCAACGTCCTGACTTTC. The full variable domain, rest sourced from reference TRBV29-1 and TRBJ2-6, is SAVISQKPSRDICQRGTSLTIQCQVDSQVTMMFWYRQQPGQSLTLIATANQGSEATYESGFVIDKFPISRPNLTFSTLTVSNMSPEDSSIYLCSVARDSGANVLTFGAGSRLTVL.

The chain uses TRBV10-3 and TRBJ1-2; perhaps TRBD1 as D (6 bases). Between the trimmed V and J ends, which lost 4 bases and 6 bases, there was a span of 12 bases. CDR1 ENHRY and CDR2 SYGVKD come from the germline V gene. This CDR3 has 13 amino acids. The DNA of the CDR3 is TGTGCCATCAGTGGGTCTGGGGGCCATGGCTACACCTTC. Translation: CAISGSGGHGYTF.

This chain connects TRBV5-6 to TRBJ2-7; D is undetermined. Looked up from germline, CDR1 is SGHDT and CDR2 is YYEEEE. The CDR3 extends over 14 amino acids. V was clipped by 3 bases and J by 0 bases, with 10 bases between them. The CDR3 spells CASSSDVSSYEQYV. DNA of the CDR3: TGTGCCAGCAGCTCCGACGTAAGCTCCTACGAGCAGTACGTC.

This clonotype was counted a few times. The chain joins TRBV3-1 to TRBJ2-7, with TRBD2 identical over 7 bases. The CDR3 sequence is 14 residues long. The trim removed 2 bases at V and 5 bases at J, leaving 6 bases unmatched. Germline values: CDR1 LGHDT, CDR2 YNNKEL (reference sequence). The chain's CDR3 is CASSQTGGGNEQYF. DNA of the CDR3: TGTGCCAGCAGCCAAACGGGAGGCGGGAACGAGCAGTACTTC.

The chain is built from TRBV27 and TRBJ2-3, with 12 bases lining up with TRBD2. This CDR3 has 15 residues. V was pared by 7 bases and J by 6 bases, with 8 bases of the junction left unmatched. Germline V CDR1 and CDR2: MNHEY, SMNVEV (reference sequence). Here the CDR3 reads CASTRLAGAADTQYF. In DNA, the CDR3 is TGTGCCAGCACCCGACTAGCGGGGGCGGCGGATACGCAGTATTTT.

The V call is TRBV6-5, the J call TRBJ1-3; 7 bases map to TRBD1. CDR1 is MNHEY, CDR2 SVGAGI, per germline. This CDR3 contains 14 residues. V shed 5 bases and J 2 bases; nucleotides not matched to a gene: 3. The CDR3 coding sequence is TGTGCCAGCAGTCGAGACAGGGCTGGAAACACCATATATTTT. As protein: CASSRDRAGNTIYF.

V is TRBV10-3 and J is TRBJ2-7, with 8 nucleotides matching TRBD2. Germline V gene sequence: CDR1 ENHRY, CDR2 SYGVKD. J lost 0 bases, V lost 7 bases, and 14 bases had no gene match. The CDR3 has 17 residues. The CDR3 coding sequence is TGTGCCATCACCTCGCCATCGGTAGCGGGGAGCTCCTACGAGCAGTACTTC. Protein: CAITSPSVAGSSYEQYF.

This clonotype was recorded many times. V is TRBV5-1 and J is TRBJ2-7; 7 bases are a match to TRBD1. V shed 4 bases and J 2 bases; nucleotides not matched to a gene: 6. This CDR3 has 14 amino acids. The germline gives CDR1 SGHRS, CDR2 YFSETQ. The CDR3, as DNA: TGCGCCAGCAGCGCCTCCGACAGGGCCTACGAGCAGTACTTC. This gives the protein CASSASDRAYEQYF.

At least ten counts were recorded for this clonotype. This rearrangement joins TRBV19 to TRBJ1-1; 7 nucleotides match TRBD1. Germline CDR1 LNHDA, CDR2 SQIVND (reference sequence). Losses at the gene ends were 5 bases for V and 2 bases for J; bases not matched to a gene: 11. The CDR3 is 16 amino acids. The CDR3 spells CASSFSGTALNTEAFF. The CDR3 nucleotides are TGTGCCAGTAGTTTTTCCGGGACAGCTCTTAACACTGAAGCTTTCTTT.

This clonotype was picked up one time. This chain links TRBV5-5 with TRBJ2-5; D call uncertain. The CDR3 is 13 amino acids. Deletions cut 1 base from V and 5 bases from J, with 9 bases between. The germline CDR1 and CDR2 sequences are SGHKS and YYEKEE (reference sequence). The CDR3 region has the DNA TGTGCCAGCAGCTTGCCCCTGCGGGAGACCCAGTACTTC. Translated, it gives CASSLPLRETQYF.

DNA for the CDR3: TGTGCCAGCAGCTCCGGACAGGGAGGACCCACAGATACGCAGTATTTT. It translates to CASSSGQGGPTDTQYF. V usage is TRBV5-6 and J usage is TRBJ2-3, with 8 bases matching TRBD1. The CDR3 spans 16 residues. Germline lookup yields CDR1 SGHDT and CDR2 YYEEEE. V dropped 3 bases and J dropped 2; count of bases not matched to a gene: 8.

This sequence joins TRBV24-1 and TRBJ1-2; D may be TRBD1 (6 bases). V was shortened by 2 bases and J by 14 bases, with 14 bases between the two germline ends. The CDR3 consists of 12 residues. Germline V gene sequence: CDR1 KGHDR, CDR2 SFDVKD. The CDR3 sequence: CATSDSDRRWTF. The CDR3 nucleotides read TGTGCCACCAGTGATTCCGACAGGAGGTGGACCTTC.

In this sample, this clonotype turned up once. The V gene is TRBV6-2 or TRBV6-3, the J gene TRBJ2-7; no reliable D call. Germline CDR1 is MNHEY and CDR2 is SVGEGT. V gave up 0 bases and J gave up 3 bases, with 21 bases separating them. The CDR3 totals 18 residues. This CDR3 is CASSYSSTPQQQVYEQYF. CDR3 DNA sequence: TGTGCCAGCAGTTACTCGAGTACCCCACAGCAACAAGTCTACGAGCAGTACTTC.

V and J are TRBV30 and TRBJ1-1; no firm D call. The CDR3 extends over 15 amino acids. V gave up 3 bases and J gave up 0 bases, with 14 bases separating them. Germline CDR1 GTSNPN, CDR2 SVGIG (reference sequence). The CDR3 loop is CAWRSWEVMNTEAFF. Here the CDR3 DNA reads TGTGCCTGGAGATCGTGGGAGGTGATGAACACTGAAGCTTTCTTT.

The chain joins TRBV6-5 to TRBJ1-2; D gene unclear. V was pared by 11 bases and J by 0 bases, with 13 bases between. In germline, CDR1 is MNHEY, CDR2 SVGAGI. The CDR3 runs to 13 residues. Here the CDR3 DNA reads TGTGCCGCCGGAAACGGACCTAACTATGGCTACACCTTC. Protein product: CAAGNGPNYGYTF.

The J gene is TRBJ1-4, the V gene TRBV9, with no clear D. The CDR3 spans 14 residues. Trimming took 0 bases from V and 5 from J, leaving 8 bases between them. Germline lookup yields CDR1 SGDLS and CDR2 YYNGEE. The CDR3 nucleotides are TGTGCCAGCAGCGTAGGCAGCTACAATGAAAAACTGTTTTTT. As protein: CASSVGSYNEKLFF.